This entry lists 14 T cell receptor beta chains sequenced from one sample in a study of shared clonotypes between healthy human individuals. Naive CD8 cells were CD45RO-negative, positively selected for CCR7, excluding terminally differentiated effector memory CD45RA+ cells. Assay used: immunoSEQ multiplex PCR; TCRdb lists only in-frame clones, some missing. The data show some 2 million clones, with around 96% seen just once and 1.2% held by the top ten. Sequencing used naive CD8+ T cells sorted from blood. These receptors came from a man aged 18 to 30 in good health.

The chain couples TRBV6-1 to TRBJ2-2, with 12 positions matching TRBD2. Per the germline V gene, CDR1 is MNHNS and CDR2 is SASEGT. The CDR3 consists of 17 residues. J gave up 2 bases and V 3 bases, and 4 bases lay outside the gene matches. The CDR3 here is CASSDLAGGLNTGELFF. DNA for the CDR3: TGTGCCAGCAGTGATCTAGCGGGGGGGCTAAACACCGGGGAGCTGTTTTTT.

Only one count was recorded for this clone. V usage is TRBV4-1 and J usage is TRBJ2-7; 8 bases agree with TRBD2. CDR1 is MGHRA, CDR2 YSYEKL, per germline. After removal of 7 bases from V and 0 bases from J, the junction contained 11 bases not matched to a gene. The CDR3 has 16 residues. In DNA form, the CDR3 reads TGCGCCAGCACCCTAACCCTGGGACTAGACTCCTACGAGCAGTACTTC. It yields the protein CASTLTLGLDSYEQYF.

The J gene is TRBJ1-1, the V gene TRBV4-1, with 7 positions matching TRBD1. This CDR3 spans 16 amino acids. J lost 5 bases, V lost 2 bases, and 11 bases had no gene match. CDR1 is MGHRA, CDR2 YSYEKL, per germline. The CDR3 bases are TGCGCCAGCAGCCAAATCAACACAGGGGTGGGAACTGAAGCTTTCTTT. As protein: CASSQINTGVGTEAFF.

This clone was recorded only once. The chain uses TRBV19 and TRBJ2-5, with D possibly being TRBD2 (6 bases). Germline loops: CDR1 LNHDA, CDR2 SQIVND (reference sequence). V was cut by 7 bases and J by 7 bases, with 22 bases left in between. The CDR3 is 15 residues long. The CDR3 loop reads CASTDGAGPLGTQYF. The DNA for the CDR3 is TGTGCCAGTACTGATGGAGCGGGCCCTCTCGGGACCCAGTACTTC.

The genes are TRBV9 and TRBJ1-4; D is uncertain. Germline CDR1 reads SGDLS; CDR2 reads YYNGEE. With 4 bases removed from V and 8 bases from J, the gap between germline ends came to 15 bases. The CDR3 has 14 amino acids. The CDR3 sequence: CASSPMGIQEKLFF. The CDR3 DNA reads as TGTGCCAGCAGCCCCATGGGGATACAGGAAAAACTGTTTTTT.

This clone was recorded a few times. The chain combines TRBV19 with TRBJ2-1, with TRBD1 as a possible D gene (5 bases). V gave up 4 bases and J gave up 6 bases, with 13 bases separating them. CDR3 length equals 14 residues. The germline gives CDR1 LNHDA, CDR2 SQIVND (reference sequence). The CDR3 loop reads CASSRSMGLNEQFF. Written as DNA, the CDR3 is TGTGCCAGTAGTAGGTCTATGGGGCTCAATGAGCAGTTCTTC.

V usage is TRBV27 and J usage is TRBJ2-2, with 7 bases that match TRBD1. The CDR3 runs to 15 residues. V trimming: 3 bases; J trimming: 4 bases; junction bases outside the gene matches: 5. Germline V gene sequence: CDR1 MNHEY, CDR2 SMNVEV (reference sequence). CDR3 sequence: CASSFGGTATGELFF. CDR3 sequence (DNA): TGTGCCAGCAGTTTTGGTGGGACAGCCACCGGGGAGCTGTTTTTT.

CDR3 loop: CASSDPTTNTGELFF. In DNA form, the CDR3 reads TGTGCCAGCAGCGACCCCACAACGAACACCGGGGAGCTGTTTTTT. The rearrangement uses TRBV9 and TRBJ2-2; D unclear. The CDR3 consists of 15 residues. Germline CDR1 is SGDLS and CDR2 is YYNGEE. Deletions cut 3 bases from V and 0 bases from J, with 9 bases between.

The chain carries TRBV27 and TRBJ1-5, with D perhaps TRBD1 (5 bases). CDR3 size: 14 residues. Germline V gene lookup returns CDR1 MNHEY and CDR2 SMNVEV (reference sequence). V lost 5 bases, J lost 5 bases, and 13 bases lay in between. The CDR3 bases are TGTGCCAGCAGTCCCCAGGGAGTGGATCAGCCCCAGCATTTT. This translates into CASSPQGVDQPQHF.

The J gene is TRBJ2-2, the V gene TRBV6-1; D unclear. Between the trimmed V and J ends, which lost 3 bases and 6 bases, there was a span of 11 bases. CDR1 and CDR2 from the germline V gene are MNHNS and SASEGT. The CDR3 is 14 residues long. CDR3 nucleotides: TGTGCCAGCAGTGAGCGGCCCGGTGCCGGGGAGCTGTTTTTT. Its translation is CASSERPGAGELFF.

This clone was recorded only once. The CDR3 region has the DNA TGTGCCAGCAGACACGACAGAAGCTCTGGAAACACCATATATTTT. The encoded protein is CASRHDRSSGNTIYF. This chain joins TRBV28 and TRBJ1-3; D possibly corresponds to TRBD1 (5 bases). The CDR3 contains 15 residues. Germline loops: CDR1 MDHEN, CDR2 SYDVKM. Trimming took 6 bases from V and 0 from J, leaving 12 bases between them.

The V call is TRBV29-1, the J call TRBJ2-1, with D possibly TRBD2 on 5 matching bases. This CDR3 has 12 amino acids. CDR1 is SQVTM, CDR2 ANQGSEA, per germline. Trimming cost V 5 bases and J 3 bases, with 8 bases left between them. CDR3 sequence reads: CSVRDFYNEQFF. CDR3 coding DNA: TGCAGCGTTCGGGATTTCTACAATGAGCAGTTCTTC.

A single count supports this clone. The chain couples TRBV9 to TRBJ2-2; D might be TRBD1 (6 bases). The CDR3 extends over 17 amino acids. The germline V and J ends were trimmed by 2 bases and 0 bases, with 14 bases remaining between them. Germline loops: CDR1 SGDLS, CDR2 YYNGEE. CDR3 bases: TGTGCCAGCAGCGTCCAAACAGGGTCCCCGAACACCGGGGAGCTGTTTTTT. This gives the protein CASSVQTGSPNTGELFF.

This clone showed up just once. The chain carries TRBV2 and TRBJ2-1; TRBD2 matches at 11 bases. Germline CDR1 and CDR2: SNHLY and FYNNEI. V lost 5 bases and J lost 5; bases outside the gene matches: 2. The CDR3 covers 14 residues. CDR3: CASSPTSGDNEQFF. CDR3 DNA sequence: TGTGCCAGCAGTCCGACTAGCGGGGACAATGAGCAGTTCTTC.